This TCR beta chain was retrieved from a study of T cells after somatic rescue of genetic block. The germline gives CDR1 SGHRS, CDR2 YFSETQ. V was clipped by 4 bases and J by 0 bases, with 16 bases between them. The CDR3 covers 16 residues. Method: immunoSEQ multiplex PCR; TCRdb's copy keeps in-frame clones and lacks some. The table lists tens of thousands of clones, 92% of them singletons. V is TRBV5-1 and J is TRBJ1-1, with a weak D call TRBD1 (5 bases). This TCR came from a man aged 40-49 years. The sequenced material came from peripheral blood mononuclear cells (PBMCs). The CDR3 DNA sequence: TGCGCCAGCAGCCTCCCCGCAGGGAACATGAACACTGAAGCTTTCTTT. Translated: CASSLPAGNMNTEAFF.